This paragraph reports one T cell receptor beta chain. The antigen is undetermined. One entry per CDR3 protein results from TCRdb running MiXCR on the 5' RACE reads. The sample holds about 600,000 distinct CDR3 sequences, approximately 21% seen once. The sample belongs to a study of T-cell memory formation after mild COVID-19. Study at large: The two donors had largely donor-specific TCR clusters.

General observations from the study: Clones that shrank (day 15 to 85) were balanced CD4/CD8, whereas later expanders leaned CD4+. The main location of contracting CD4+ clones was CM and EM, and that of contracting CD8+ clones was EMRA. The SARS-CoV-2 specificity of second-wave clones reaching peak at day 37 remained unverified.

The TCR comes from an adult woman who had mild COVID-19 (a few samples of this study predate the infection). Cell type and time point are not known. Sequenced material: PBMCs or a T cell subset sorted from them (not recorded which).

The CDR3: CASSWRPYTGELFF. In DNA, the CDR3 is TGTGCCAGCAGCTGGAGGCCGTATACCGGGGAGCTGTTTTTT. The chain has TRBV5-6 and TRBJ2-2, with D tentatively TRBD2 (5 bases). CDR1 SGHDT and CDR2 YYEEEE come from the germline V gene. The CDR3 covers 14 residues. The V gene lost 3 bases and the J gene lost 5 bases, with 11 bases spanning the gap.